One and the same sample provided the 28 T cell receptor beta chains below, sequenced in a study of shared clonotypes between healthy human individuals. The data were produced by immunoSEQ multiplex PCR, yet TCRdb's version contains in-frame clones alone and is incomplete. The sample carries about 2.2 million clones, roughly 95% recorded once. Only CD45RO-negative cells positively selected for CCR7 counted as naive CD8 cells, so terminally differentiated effector memory CD45RA+ cells were excluded. Sequencing was done on a sample of naive CD8+ T cells from PBMCs. Source of these receptors: a man younger than 35 in good health. Some clones in this sample may be carry-over from other donors' samples.

The rearrangement uses TRBV19 and TRBJ2-7; D is possibly TRBD1 or TRBD2 (6 bases each). The germline V and J ends were trimmed by 3 bases and 3 bases, with 12 bases remaining between them. The CDR3 loop spans 14 amino acids. Germline assignment: CDR1 LNHDA and CDR2 SQIVND (reference sequence). CDR3: CASSITGALYEQYF. CDR3 sequence (DNA): TGTGCCAGTAGTATTACGGGGGCCCTCTACGAGCAGTACTTC.

The gene calls are TRBV7-9 and TRBJ2-4; 7 positions agree with TRBD1. Germline-derived CDR1 and CDR2 are SEHNR and FQNEAQ (reference sequence). CDR3 length: 16 amino acids. V trimming: 5 bases; J trimming: 0 bases; junction bases outside the gene matches: 7. The CDR3 DNA sequence: TGTGCCAGCAGCGCCAGGGACAGTGAAGCCAAAAACATTCAGTACTTC. This gives the protein CASSARDSEAKNIQYF.

CDR3 region: CASSLGTQEPFQYF. The CDR3 coding sequence is TGTGCCAGCAGCTTAGGGACACAGGAACCGTTTCAGTACTTC. The chain couples TRBV13 to TRBJ2-4; D perhaps matches TRBD1 (5 bases). The CDR3 consists of 14 residues. Per germline, CDR1 PRHDT and CDR2 FYEKMQ (reference sequence). Trimming pared 0 bases from V and 11 bases from J, leaving 14 bases between.

As concerns this clone: Different DNA sequences within this sample yield the same CDR3. V is TRBV7-9 and J is TRBJ2-5; no firm D call. The V end lost 0 bases, the J end lost 4 bases, and 6 bases lay between the germline ends. CDR3 length: 13 amino acids. Per germline, CDR1 SEHNR and CDR2 FQNEAQ (reference sequence). The CDR3 DNA follows: TGTGCCAGCAGCTTAGCGGGCGGAGAGACCCAGTACTTC. Its protein is CASSLAGGETQYF.

The chain couples TRBV28 to TRBJ2-1; D unresolved. The germline gives CDR1 MDHEN, CDR2 SYDVKM. This CDR3 region has 14 residues. V was clipped by 6 bases and J by 4 bases, with 13 bases between them. Here the CDR3 DNA reads TGTGCCAGCAGCCACGGCCGTTTGTACAATGAGCAGTTCTTC. Translation: CASSHGRLYNEQFF.

This clone was recorded once. The sample contains more than one DNA sequence encoding this CDR3. The genes are TRBV27 and TRBJ1-2; D gene ambiguous. V was shortened by 6 bases and J by 2 bases, with 10 bases between the two germline ends. The V gene's germline CDR1 is MNHEY and CDR2 SMNVEV (reference sequence). This CDR3 comprises 13 residues. The CDR3 region has the DNA TGTGCCAGCAGCGTGGGGAGGAACTATGGCTACACCTTC. Amino acid sequence: CASSVGRNYGYTF.

The V gene is TRBV13, the J gene TRBJ2-5; TRBD2 matches at 10 bases. Germline V gene sequence: CDR1 PRHDT, CDR2 FYEKMQ (reference sequence). After removal of 5 bases from V and 4 bases from J, the junction contained 10 bases not matched to a gene. The CDR3 spans 16 residues. CDR3 DNA: TGTGCCAGCAGCCAAAGCGGGAGGGCCCTCGGAGAGACCCAGTACTTC. Protein: CASSQSGRALGETQYF. Full variable domain (rest looked up from reference TRBV13 and TRBJ2-5): AAGVIQSPRHLIKEKRETATLKCYPIPRHDTVYWYQQGPGQDPQFLISFYEKMQSDKGSIPDRFSAQQFSDYHSELNMSSLELGDSALYFCASSQSGRALGETQYFGPGTRLLVL.

The chain carries TRBV10-2 and TRBJ2-7, with D perhaps being TRBD1 or TRBD2 (5 bases each). Trimming stripped 1 base from V and 2 bases from J, with 12 bases between. The CDR3 has 15 amino acids. The germline V gene encodes CDR1 WSHSY and CDR2 SAAADI. CDR3 sequence reads: CASSEYPGRPYEQYF. CDR3 DNA: TGCGCCAGCAGTGAGTACCCGGGACGCCCCTACGAGCAGTACTTC.

The table lists this clone with a count of one. V usage is TRBV6-1 and J usage is TRBJ1-2, with a tentative D call TRBD1 (6 bases). The CDR3 has 13 residues. Germline V gene sequence: CDR1 MNHNS, CDR2 SASEGT. V gave up 6 bases and J gave up 7 bases, with 15 bases separating them. This chain's CDR3 is CASREAGVIGYTF. As DNA, the CDR3 is TGTGCCAGCAGGGAGGCAGGGGTGATTGGCTACACCTTC.

The chain carries TRBV7-6 and TRBJ2-5, with 9 bases lining up with TRBD2. Germline trimming cut 6 bases from V and 0 bases from J; bases unmatched to any gene: 5. This CDR3 is built from 15 residues. Germline CDR1 SGHVS, CDR2 FNYEAQ. In nucleotides, the CDR3 is TGTGCCAGCAGGGGCAGACTAGCGGACCAAGAGACCCAGTACTTC. Protein: CASRGRLADQETQYF.

With respect to this clone: Other DNA sequences of this sample code for an identical CDR3. This chain joins TRBV4-3 and TRBJ2-1; TRBD2 matches 7 bases. Germline CDR1 and CDR2: LGHNA and YSLEER. The CDR3 covers 13 residues. The V and J ends lost 1 base and 7 bases, in that order; junction bases with no gene match: 1. The CDR3 bases are TGCGCCAGCAGCCAAGCGGGGGGAAATGAGCAGTTCTTC. It translates to CASSQAGGNEQFF.

The V call is TRBV28, the J call TRBJ2-1; D possibly corresponds to TRBD2 (6 bases). The CDR3 length is 16 residues. CDR1 is MDHEN and CDR2 is SYDVKM in the germline V gene. Trimming removed 0 bases at V and 7 bases at J, with 16 bases between. CDR3 sequence: CASSLWPGEASNEQFF. In nucleotides, the CDR3 is TGTGCCAGCAGTTTATGGCCGGGAGAGGCCAGTAATGAGCAGTTCTTC.

CDR3 residues: CASSEGTMTGGEQFF. The CDR3 DNA reads TGTGCCAGCAGTGAAGGTACCATGACTGGCGGTGAGCAGTTCTTC. The rearrangement joins TRBV2 to TRBJ2-1; D gene unclear. Germline CDR1 and CDR2: SNHLY and FYNNEI. Trimming shortened V by 1 base and J by 9 bases, and 16 bases separated the two germline ends. There are 15 residues in the CDR3.

The chain links TRBV5-6 to TRBJ2-7, with D possibly being TRBD2 (6 bases). V lost 4 bases and J lost 1, with 15 bases in between. This CDR3 spans 15 amino acids. Germline lookup yields CDR1 SGHDT and CDR2 YYEEEE. CDR3 protein: CASSPEGWGSYEQYF. Here the CDR3 DNA reads TGTGCCAGCAGCCCGGAGGGGTGGGGTTCCTACGAGCAGTACTTC.

The V and J genes are TRBV4-2 and TRBJ1-2, with 9 positions matching TRBD1. V was clipped by 3 bases and J by 3 bases; unmatched bases: 5. Germline V gene sequence: CDR1 LGHNA, CDR2 YNFKEQ. The CDR3 has 15 amino acids. CDR3 in amino acids: CASSQATGGDYGYTF. DNA of the CDR3: TGTGCCAGCAGCCAGGCAACAGGGGGCGACTATGGCTACACCTTC.

This sequence joins TRBV7-9 and TRBJ2-1; TRBD2 matches 7 bases. J lost 8 bases, V lost 3 bases, and 16 bases had no gene match. CDR3 length: 17 residues. Germline V gene sequence: CDR1 SEHNR, CDR2 FQNEAQ (reference sequence). In DNA form, the CDR3 reads TGTGCCAGCAGCTTCCCGACTAGCTCCTTGGATGGAGATGAGCAGTTCTTC. Encoded protein: CASSFPTSSLDGDEQFF.

V is TRBV7-9 and J is TRBJ2-1, with TRBD1 matching 11 bases. V lost 5 bases, J lost 9 bases, and 3 bases stayed unmatched. The V gene's germline CDR1 is SEHNR and CDR2 FQNEAQ (reference sequence). The CDR3 contains 13 residues. The CDR3 reads CASSTGTGGEQFF. In DNA form, the CDR3 reads TGTGCCAGCAGCACAGGGACAGGGGGTGAGCAGTTCTTC.

The CDR3 here is CASSDFLAGGTGELFF. The CDR3 nucleotides read TGTGCCAGCAGTGATTTCCTAGCGGGAGGGACCGGGGAGCTGTTTTTT. This sequence joins TRBV2 and TRBJ2-2; TRBD2 matches at 12 bases. Germline CDR1 is SNHLY and CDR2 is FYNNEI. The junction had 4 bases not matched to a gene; V was cut back by 3 bases and J by 5 bases. CDR3 size: 16 residues.

The V and J genes are TRBV29-1 and TRBJ2-2, with 8 bases lining up with TRBD1. CDR3 length: 12 residues. CDR1 is SQVTM, CDR2 ANQGSEA, per germline. The V segment lost 6 bases and the J segment 6 bases; nucleotides outside the gene matches: 3. CDR3 DNA sequence: TGCAGCGTCAGGGGGCCGCCCGGGGAGCTGTTTTTT. Its translation: CSVRGPPGELFF.

The chain couples TRBV28 to TRBJ1-1, with a possible D match to TRBD1 (6 bases). This CDR3 is 15 amino acids long. Per the germline V gene, CDR1 is MDHEN and CDR2 is SYDVKM. Trimming took 5 bases from V and 4 from J, leaving 17 bases between them. The CDR3 loop reads CASSNPQGLGTEAFF. The CDR3 DNA follows: TGTGCCAGCAGTAACCCGCAGGGGTTGGGCACTGAAGCTTTCTTT.

Of note for this clone: Other DNA sequences in this sample translate to the same CDR3. The chain joins TRBV7-9 to TRBJ2-2; 9 nucleotides match TRBD1. CDR1 and CDR2 from the germline V gene are SEHNR and FQNEAQ (reference sequence). The CDR3 totals 16 residues. Trimming removed 5 bases from V and 1 base from J; junction bases left unmatched: 5. The CDR3 DNA reads as TGTGCCAGCAGCCCAGGGACAGGGTTGAACACCGGGGAGCTGTTTTTT. This codes for CASSPGTGLNTGELFF.

J is TRBJ2-7 and V is TRBV28; 9 bases are a match to TRBD2. The germline V gene has CDR1 MDHEN and CDR2 SYDVKM. The CDR3 is made up of 15 amino acids. V lost 5 bases, J lost 3 bases, and 8 bases stayed unmatched. The CDR3 DNA reads as TGTGCCAGCAGTCCCTCGACTAGCGGATACTACGAGCAGTACTTC. Translated, it gives CASSPSTSGYYEQYF.

The chain combines TRBV4-3 with TRBJ1-2; TRBD1 might be the D (5 bases). Looked up from germline, CDR1 is LGHNA and CDR2 is YSLEER. With 3 bases removed from V and 4 bases from J, the gap between germline ends came to 21 bases. The CDR3 spans 17 residues. The CDR3 loop is CASSHSRQMSSFYGYTF. CDR3 nucleotide sequence: TGCGCCAGCAGCCATTCGAGACAGATGAGCTCCTTCTATGGCTACACCTTC.

About this clone itself: Other DNA sequences in this specimen translate into the identical CDR3. The V call is TRBV6-1, the J call TRBJ2-7, with unresolved D. CDR1 MNHNS and CDR2 SASEGT come from the germline V gene. V was trimmed by 1 base and J by 2 bases, leaving 6 bases between them. There are 13 residues in the CDR3. The CDR3: CASSEGTAYEQYF. CDR3 DNA: TGTGCCAGCAGTGAAGGAACTGCCTACGAGCAGTACTTC.

This chain joins TRBV27 and TRBJ2-5; a possible D gene is TRBD1 (6 bases). Germline lookup yields CDR1 MNHEY and CDR2 SMNVEV (reference sequence). V lost 5 bases and J lost 7, with 29 bases in between. This CDR3 is 18 amino acids long. CDR3 sequence reads: CASSPTHRDTGSKRTQYF. DNA of the CDR3: TGTGCCAGCAGTCCCACCCACCGGGACACAGGATCCAAGAGGACCCAGTACTTC.

The count of this clone is one. The rearrangement uses TRBV7-9 and TRBJ2-2; tentatively, D is TRBD2 (5 bases). The CDR3 has 15 amino acids. Looked up from germline, CDR1 is SEHNR and CDR2 is FQNEAQ (reference sequence). V gave up 0 bases and J gave up 4 bases, with 9 bases separating them. The chain's CDR3 is CASSLALAVTGELFF. Here the CDR3 DNA reads TGTGCCAGCAGCTTAGCTCTAGCAGTCACCGGGGAGCTGTTTTTT. The full variable domain, its missing parts supplied by reference TRBV7-9 and TRBJ2-2, is DTGVSQNPRHKITKRGQNVTFRCDPISEHNRLYWYRQTLGQGPEFLTYFQNEAQLEKSRLLSDRFSAERPKGSFSTLEIQRTEQGDSAMYLCASSLALAVTGELFFGEGSRLTVL.

The chain combines TRBV28 with TRBJ2-7; 9 bases are a match to TRBD1. This CDR3 contains 15 residues. V trimming: 5 bases; J trimming: 5 bases; junction bases outside the gene matches: 10. Germline loops: CDR1 MDHEN, CDR2 SYDVKM. The CDR3 DNA is TGTGCCAGCAGTGACAACCACAGGGGGCAGGACGAGCAGTACTTC. It specifies CASSDNHRGQDEQYF. Together with reference TRBV28 and TRBJ2-7, the CDR3 gives the full variable domain: DVKVTQSSRYLVKRTGEKVFLECVQDMDHENMFWYRQDPGLGLRLIYFSYDVKMKEKGDIPEGYSVSREKKERFSLILESASTNQTSMYLCASSDNHRGQDEQYFGPGTRLTVT.

This clone has a single count. The J gene is TRBJ1-1, the V gene TRBV5-4; D gene ambiguous. From germline, CDR1 is SGHNT and CDR2 YYREEE (reference sequence). The CDR3 extends over 14 amino acids. V gave up 6 bases and J gave up 0 bases, with 12 bases separating them. The CDR3 region is CASNNRFMNTEAFF. In DNA, the CDR3 is TGTGCCAGCAACAACAGATTTATGAACACTGAAGCTTTCTTT.